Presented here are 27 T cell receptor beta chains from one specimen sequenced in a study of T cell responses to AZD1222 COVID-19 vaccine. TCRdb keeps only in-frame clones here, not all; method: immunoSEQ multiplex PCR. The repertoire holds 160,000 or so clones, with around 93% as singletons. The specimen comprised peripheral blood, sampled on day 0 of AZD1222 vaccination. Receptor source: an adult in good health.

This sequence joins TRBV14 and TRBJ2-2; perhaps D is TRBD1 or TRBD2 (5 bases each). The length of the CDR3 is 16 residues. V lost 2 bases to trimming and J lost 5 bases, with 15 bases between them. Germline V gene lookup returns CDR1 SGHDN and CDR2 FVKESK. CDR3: CASSQRRGEGTGELFF. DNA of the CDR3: TGTGCCAGCAGCCAAAGGCGTGGTGAGGGGACCGGGGAGCTGTTTTTT.

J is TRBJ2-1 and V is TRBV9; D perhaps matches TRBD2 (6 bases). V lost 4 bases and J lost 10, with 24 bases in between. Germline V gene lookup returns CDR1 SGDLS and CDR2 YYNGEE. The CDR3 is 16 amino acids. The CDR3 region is CASSSPPGLLSEEQFF. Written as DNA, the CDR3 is TGTGCCAGCAGCTCCCCACCGGGACTCTTAAGCGAGGAGCAGTTCTTC.

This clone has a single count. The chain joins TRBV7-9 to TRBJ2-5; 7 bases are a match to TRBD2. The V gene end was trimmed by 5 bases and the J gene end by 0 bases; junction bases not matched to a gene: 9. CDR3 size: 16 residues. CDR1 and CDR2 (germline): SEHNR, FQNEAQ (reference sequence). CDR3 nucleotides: TGTGCCAGCAGCATACTTCCGGGACTACACCAAGAGACCCAGTACTTC. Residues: CASSILPGLHQETQYF.

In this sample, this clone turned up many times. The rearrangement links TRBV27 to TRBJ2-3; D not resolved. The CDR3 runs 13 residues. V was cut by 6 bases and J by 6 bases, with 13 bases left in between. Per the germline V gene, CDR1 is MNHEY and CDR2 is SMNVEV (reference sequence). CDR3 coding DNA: TGTGCCAGCAGCGATGGGGTCAGCGATACGCAGTATTTT. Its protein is CASSDGVSDTQYF.

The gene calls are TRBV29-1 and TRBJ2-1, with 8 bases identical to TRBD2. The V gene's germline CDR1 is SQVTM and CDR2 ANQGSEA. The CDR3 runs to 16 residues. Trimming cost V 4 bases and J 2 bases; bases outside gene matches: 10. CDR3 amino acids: CSVVTSGEITYNEQFF. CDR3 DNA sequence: TGCAGCGTTGTAACTAGCGGAGAGATTACCTACAATGAGCAGTTCTTC.

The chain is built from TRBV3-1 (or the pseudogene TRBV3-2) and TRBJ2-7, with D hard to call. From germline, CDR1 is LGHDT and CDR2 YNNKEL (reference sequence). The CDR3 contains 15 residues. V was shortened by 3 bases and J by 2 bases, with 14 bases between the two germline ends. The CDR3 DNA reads TGTGCCAGCAGCCACGGAATTATTCCCCCCTACGAGCAGTACTTC. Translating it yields CASSHGIIPPYEQYF.

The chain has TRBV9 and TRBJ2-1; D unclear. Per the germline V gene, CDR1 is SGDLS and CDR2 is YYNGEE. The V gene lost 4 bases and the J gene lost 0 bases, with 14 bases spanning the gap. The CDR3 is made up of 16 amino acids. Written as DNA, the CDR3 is TGTGCCAGCAGCCCAGTACGTGATAGCTCCTACAATGAGCAGTTCTTC. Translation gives CASSPVRDSSYNEQFF.

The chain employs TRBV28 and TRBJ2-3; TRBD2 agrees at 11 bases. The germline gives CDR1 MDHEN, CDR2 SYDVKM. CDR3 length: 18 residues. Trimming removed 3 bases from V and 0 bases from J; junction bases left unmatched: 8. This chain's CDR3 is CASSFRGTSGFSTDTQYF. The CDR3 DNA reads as TGTGCCAGCAGTTTCAGGGGGACTAGCGGTTTTAGCACAGATACGCAGTATTTT.

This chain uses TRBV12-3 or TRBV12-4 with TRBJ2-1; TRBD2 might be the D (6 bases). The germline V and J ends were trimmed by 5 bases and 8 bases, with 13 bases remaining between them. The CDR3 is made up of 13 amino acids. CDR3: CASSPRRGDEQFF. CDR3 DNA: TGTGCCAGCAGTCCCCGGAGGGGCGATGAGCAGTTCTTC.

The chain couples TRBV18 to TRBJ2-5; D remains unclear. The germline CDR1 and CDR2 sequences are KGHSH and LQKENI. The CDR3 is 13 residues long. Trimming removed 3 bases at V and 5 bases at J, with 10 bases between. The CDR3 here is CASSPSPPETQYF. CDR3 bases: TGTGCCAGCTCACCGAGCCCCCCGGAGACCCAGTACTTC. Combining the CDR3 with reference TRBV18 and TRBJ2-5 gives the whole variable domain NAGVMQNPRHLVRRRGQEARLRCSPMKGHSHVYWYRQLPEEGLKFMVYLQKENIIDESGMPKERFSAEFPKEGPSILRIQQVVRGDSAAYFCASSPSPPETQYFGPGTRLLVL.

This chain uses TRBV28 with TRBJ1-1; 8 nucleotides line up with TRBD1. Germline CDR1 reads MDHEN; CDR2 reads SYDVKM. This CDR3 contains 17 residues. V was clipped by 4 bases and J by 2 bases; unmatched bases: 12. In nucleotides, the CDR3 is TGTGCCAGCAGTTCACCCTCCAGGGGGCTATATAACACTGAAGCTTTCTTT. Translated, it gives CASSSPSRGLYNTEAFF.

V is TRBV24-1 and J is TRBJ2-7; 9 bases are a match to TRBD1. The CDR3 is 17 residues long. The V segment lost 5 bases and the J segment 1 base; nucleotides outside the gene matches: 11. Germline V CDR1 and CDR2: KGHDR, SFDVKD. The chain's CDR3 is CATSGGAGTGNSYEQYF. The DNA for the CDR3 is TGTGCCACCAGTGGGGGGGCCGGGACAGGGAATTCCTACGAGCAGTACTTC.

The CDR3 nucleotides read TGTGCCTGGAGTGGCGGCAGGGGGCGACAAACTGAAGCTTTCTTT. Translating gives CAWSGGRGRQTEAFF. This chain connects TRBV30 to TRBJ1-1; 8 bases fit TRBD1. Germline trimming cut 1 base from V and 5 bases from J; bases unmatched to any gene: 9. There are 15 residues in the CDR3. Per the germline V gene, CDR1 is GTSNPN and CDR2 is SVGIG (reference sequence).

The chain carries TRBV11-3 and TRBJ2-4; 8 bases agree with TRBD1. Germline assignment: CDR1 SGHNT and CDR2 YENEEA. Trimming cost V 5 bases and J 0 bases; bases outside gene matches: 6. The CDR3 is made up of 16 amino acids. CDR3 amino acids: CASSPGQGEAKNIQYF. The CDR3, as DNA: TGTGCCAGCAGCCCAGGACAGGGTGAAGCCAAAAACATTCAGTACTTC. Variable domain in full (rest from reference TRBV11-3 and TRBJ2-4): EAGVVQSPRYKIIEKKQPVAFWCNPISGHNTLYWYLQNLGQGPELLIRYENEEAVDDSQLPKDRFSAERLKGVDSTLKIQPAELGDSAVYLCASSPGQGEAKNIQYFGAGTRLSVL.

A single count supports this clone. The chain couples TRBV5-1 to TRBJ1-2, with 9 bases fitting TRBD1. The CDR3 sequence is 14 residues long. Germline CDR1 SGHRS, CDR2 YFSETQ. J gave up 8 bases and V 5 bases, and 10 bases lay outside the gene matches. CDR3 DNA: TGCGCCAGCAGATCCGGGACAGGGCCACAGGGCTACACCTTC. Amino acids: CASRSGTGPQGYTF.

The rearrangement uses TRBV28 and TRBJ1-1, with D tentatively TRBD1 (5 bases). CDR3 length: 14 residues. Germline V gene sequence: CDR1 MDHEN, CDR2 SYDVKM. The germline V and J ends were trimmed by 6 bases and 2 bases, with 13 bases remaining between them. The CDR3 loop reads CASRGTGFNTEAFF. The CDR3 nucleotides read TGTGCCAGCAGGGGAACAGGTTTTAACACTGAAGCTTTCTTT.

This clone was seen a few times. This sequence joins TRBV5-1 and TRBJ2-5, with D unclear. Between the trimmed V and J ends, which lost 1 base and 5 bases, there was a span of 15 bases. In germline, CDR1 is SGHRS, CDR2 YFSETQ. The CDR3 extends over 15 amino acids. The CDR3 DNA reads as TGCGCCAGCAGCTTGTCGGTCGGCGGATCGGAGACCCAGTACTTC. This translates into CASSLSVGGSETQYF.

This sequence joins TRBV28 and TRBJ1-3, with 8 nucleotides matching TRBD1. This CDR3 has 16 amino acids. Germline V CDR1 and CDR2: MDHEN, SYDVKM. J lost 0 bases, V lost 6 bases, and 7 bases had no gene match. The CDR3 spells CASSPGQVASGNTIYF. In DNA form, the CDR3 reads TGTGCCAGCAGCCCGGGACAGGTCGCCTCTGGAAACACCATATATTTT.

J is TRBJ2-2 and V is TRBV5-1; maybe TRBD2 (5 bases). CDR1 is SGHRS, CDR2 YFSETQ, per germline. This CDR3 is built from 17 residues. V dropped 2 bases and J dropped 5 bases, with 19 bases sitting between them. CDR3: CASSFTGTYRGTGELFF. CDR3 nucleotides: TGCGCCAGCAGCTTCACCGGAACATATCGGGGAACCGGGGAGCTGTTTTTT.

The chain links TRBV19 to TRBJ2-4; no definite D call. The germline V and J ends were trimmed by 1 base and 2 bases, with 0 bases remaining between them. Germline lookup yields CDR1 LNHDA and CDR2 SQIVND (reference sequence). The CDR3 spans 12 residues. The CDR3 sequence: CASSIAKNIQYF. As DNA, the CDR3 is TGTGCCAGTAGTATAGCCAAAAACATTCAGTACTTC.

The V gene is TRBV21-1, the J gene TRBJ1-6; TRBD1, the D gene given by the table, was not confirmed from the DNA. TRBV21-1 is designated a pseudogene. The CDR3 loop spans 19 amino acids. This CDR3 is CASSKTPLYRAYLDSPLHF. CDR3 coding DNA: TGTGCCAGCAGCAAAACCCCCCTCTACAGGGCATATTTGGATTCACCCCTCCACTTT.

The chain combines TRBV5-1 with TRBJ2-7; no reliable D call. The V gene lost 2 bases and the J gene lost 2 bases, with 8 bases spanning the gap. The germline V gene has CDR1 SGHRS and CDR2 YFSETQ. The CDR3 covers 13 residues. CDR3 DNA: TGCGCCAGCAGCTTTACGGAACCCTACGAGCAGTACTTC. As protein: CASSFTEPYEQYF.

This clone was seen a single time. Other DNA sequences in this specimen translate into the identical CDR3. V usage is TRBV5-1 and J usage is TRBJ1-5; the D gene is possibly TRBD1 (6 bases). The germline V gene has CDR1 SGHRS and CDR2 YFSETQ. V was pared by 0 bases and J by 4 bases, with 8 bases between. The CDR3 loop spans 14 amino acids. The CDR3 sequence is CASSLEGGNQPQHF. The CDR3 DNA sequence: TGCGCCAGCAGCTTGGAGGGGGGGAATCAGCCCCAGCATTTT.

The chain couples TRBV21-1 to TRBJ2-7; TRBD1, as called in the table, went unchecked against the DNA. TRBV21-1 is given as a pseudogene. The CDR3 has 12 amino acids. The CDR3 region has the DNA TGTGCCAGCAGCAGGACAGGTCAAGAGCAGTACTTC. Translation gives CASSRTGQEQYF.

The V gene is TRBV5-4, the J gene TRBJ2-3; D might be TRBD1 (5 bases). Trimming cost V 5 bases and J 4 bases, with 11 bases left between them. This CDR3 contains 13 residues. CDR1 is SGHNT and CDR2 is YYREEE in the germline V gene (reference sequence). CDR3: CASRTSGSDTQYF. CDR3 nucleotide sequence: TGTGCCAGCAGGACCTCAGGGTCAGATACGCAGTATTTT.

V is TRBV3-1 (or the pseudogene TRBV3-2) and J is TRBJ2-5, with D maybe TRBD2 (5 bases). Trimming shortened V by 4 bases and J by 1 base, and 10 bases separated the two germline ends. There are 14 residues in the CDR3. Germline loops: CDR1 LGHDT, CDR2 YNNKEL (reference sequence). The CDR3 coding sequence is TGTGCCAGCAGCCGCGGGCTTTTCCAAGAGACCCAGTACTTC. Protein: CASSRGLFQETQYF.

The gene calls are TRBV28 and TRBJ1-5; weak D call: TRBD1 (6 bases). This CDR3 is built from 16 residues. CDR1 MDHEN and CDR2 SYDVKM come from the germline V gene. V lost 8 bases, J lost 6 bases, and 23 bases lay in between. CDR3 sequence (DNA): TGTGCCAGCTCATCCGGGCTGGGTCGAGGGGGTCAGCCCCAGCATTTT. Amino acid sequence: CASSSGLGRGGQPQHF.